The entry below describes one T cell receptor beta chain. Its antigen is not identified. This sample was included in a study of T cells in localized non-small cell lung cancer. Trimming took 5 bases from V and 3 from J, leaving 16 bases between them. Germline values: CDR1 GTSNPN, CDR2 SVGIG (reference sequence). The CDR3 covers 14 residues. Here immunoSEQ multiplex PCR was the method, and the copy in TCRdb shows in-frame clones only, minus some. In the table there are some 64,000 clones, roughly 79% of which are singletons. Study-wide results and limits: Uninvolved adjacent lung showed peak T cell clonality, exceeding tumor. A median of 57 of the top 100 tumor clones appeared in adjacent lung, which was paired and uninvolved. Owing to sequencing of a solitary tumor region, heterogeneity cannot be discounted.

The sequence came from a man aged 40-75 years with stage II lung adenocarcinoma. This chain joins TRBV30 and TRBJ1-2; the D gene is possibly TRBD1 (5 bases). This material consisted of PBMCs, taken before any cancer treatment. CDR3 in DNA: TGTGCCTGGTTCCGCAGGGTGTTGGACTATGGCTACACCTTC. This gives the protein CAWFRRVLDYGYTF.